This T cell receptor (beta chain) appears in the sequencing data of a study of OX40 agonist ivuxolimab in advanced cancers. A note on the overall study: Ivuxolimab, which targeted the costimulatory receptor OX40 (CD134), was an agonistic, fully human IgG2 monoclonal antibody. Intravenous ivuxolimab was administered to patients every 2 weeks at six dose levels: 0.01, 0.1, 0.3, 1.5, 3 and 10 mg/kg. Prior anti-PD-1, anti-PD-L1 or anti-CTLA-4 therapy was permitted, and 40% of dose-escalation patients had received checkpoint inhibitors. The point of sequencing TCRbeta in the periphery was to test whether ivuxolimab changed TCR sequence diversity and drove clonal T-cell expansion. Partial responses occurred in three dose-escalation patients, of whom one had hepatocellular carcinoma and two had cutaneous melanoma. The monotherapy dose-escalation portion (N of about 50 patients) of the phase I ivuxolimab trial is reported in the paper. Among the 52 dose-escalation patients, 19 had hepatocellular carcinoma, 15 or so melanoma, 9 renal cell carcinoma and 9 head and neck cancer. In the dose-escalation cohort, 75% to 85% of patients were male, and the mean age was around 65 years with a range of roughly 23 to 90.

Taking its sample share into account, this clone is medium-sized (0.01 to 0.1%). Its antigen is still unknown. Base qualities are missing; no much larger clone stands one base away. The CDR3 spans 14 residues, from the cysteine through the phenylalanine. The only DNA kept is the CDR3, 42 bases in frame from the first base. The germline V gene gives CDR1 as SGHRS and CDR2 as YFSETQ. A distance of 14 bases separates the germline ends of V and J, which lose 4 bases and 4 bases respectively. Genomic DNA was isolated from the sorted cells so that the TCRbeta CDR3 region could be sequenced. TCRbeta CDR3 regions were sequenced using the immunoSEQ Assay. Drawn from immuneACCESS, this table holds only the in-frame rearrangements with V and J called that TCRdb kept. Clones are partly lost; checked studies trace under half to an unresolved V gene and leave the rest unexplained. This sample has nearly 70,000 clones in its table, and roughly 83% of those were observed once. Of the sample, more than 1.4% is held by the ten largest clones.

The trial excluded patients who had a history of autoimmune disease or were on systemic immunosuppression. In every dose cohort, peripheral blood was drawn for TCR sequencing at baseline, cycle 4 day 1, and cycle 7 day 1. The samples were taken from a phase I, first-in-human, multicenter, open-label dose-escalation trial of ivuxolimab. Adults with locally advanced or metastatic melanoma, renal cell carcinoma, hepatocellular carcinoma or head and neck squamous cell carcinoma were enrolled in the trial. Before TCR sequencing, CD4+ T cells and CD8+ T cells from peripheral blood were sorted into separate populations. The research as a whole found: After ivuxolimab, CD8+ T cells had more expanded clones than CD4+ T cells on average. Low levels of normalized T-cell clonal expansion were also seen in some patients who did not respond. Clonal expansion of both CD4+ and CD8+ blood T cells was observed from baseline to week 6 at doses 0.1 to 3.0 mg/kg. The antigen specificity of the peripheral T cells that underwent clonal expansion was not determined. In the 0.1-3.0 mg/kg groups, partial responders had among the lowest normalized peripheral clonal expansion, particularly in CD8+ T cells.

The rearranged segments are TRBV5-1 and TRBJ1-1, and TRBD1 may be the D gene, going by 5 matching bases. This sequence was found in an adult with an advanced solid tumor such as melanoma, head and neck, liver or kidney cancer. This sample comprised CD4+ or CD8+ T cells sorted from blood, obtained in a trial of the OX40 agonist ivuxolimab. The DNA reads TGCGCCAGCAGCCCTTCGGGGCTAGGCACTGAAGCTTTCTTT. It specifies CASSPSGLGTEAFF.